The clone carrying this T cell receptor (beta chain) showed up many times. What it recognizes is unknown. This sample is part of a study of CD8+CD57+ T cells in acquired aplastic anemia. Whole-study results and caveats: A set of around 30 CD8+ CDR3 sequences was shared between patients and controls, and these sequences appeared highly expressed in patients.

TCR beta VDJ and CDR3 profiles were obtained from a genomic DNA template. TCRdb fed the reads into MiXCR, producing one record per CDR3 protein. The sample yields about 150,000 distinct CDR3 sequences, about 50% seen once. V lost 1 base, J lost 0 bases, and 15 bases stayed unmatched. The CDR3 covers 20 residues. Germline-derived CDR1 and CDR2 are SGHAT and FQNNGV. For sequencing, patients were chosen who had shown expansion of CD8+CD57+ cells by flow cytometry. Each of the patients presented with severe acquired aplastic anemia. The source is a human donor with aplastic anemia. The source material was sorted CD4+, CD8+, or CD8+CD57+ T cells (not recorded which) from PBMCs. The chain employs TRBV11-2 and TRBJ2-1; TRBD1 aligns across 7 bases. CDR3 sequence reads: CASSLGWRQGAISSYNEQFF. The CDR3 DNA is TGTGCCAGCAGCTTAGGGTGGAGACAGGGAGCCATAAGCTCCTACAATGAGCAGTTCTTC.